The subject of this entry is one TCR beta chain. The sample comes from a study of early T cells in non-severe SARS-CoV-2 infection. TCRdb reanalysed the 5' RACE reads using MiXCR and keeps one entry per CDR3 protein. Among roughly 86,000 distinct CDR3 sequences, roughly 15% were seen once, and the ten largest hold around 0.58%. The specimen was whole blood. This clonotype was obtained from an adult who was a healthcare worker with PCR-confirmed SARS-CoV-2 infection or an uninfected control (not recorded which).

CDR3 protein: CASSYRLKGGETQYF. The CDR3 DNA follows: TGCGCCAGCAGCTATCGTCTGAAGGGGGGAGAGACCCAGTACTTC. The chain uses TRBV5-1 and TRBJ2-5, with D perhaps given as TRBD1 or TRBD2 (6 bases each). Germline V CDR1 and CDR2: SGHRS, YFSETQ. This CDR3 has 15 residues. Trimming took off 3 bases at V and 4 bases at J, with 16 bases between the two ends.